Below, one TCR beta chain is given with its context. The target antigen is unknown. Germline V gene lookup returns CDR1 LGHNA and CDR2 YNFKEQ. The length of the CDR3 is 14 residues. The method, 5' RACE with UMI labels, was used to prepare the TRB cDNA libraries. After re-calling the 5' RACE reads, TCRdb lists one entry per CDR3 protein, DNA absent. The listing records fewer than 65,000 distinct CDR3 sequences. The data derive from a study of CXCR3-negative and CXCR3-positive naive CD8 T cells. Study findings and constraints: Researchers report that CXCR3-positive naive cells carry more hydrophobic TRB CDR3s than CXCR3-negative naive cells.

Sequenced input: naive CXCR3+ CD8+ T cells from blood. Subset denoted: CD45RO-CCR7+CD27+CD95- naive CD8+ T cells expressing CXCR3 (TNR3+). This clonotype was sampled from a human donor in good health. Some clones in this sample may be carry-over from other donors' samples. The chain couples TRBV4-2 to TRBJ2-7; TCRdb gives TRBD1 as the D gene, but with no DNA this cannot be confirmed. CDR3 loop: CASSQRDGKYEQYF.